This TCR beta chain was obtained from a study of T cell responses to AZD1222 COVID-19 vaccine. At the level of the study: Second doses were pooled across both intervals (about 4 or about 12 weeks).

The study's findings and limits: The study identified only six AZD1222 recipients as seropositive at baseline. The study found vaccine-associated CD4 TCRs spanning spike, dominant at 160-218 and 743-854. Within unmutated variant regions lay the reported targets of nearly half of spike-specific TCRs.

Trimming cost V 3 bases and J 4 bases, with 10 bases left between them. The CDR3 runs 14 residues. Per germline, CDR1 SGHDN and CDR2 FVKESK. About this clone: The antigen remains undetermined.

Repertoires were generated with immunoSEQ multiplex PCR, while TCRdb's copy carries only in-frame clones and drops some. In the table there are some 120,000 clones, 80% to 95% of which are singletons. The sequencing here drew on peripheral blood, taken on day 0 of AZD1222 vaccination. The J gene is TRBJ1-3, the V gene TRBV14; possible D gene TRBD1, 6 bases. The TCR sequence derives from an adult in good health. Here the CDR3 reads CASSHRGAGNTIYF. The DNA of the CDR3 is TGTGCCAGCAGCCATCGGGGGGCAGGAAACACCATATATTTT.